What follows is one TCR beta chain and its context. The data were taken from a study of cytomegalovirus exposure and HLA in healthy donors. Trimming left V 4 bases short and J 0 bases short, with 10 bases between. Germline assignment: CDR1 MNHEY and CDR2 SVGAGI. This CDR3 is built from 14 residues. 13 Jbeta primers and 60 Vbeta primers were used for the PCR. Here immunoSEQ multiplex PCR was the method, and the copy in TCRdb shows in-frame clones only, minus some. The sample contains some 120,000 clones, 83% of which appear only once. The TCR sequence derives from a woman aged 35 to 49 in good health and CMV-seropositive. Sequenced material: PBMCs. V gene TRBV6-5 combines with J gene TRBJ2-7; perhaps TRBD2 as D (5 bases). DNA of the CDR3: TGTGCCAGCAGTTCAGGACTCAGCTCCTACGAGCAGTACTTC. Encoded protein: CASSSGLSSYEQYF.